The rows below give T cell receptor beta chains drawn from one sample of a study of cytomegalovirus exposure and HLA in healthy donors. Sequencing was performed with immunoSEQ multiplex PCR; in TCRdb, only in-frame clones are kept and a portion is missing. The sample includes approximately 170,000 clones, about 59% of them seen just once. Sequenced: PBMCs. These receptors were collected from a man aged 35-49 years in good health and CMV-seronegative. The CDR3 runs from the conserved cysteine through the conserved F or W. The D gene is left open where the match is weak. Rows give clone size only sometimes, using once, few, many, or a class for an expanded clone.

>TRBJ1-4|TRBD1|NA|TRBV14
TGTGCCAGCAGCCAAATTGGACAGGGATATGAAAAACTGTTTTTT
CASSQIGQGYEKLFF
>TRBJ2-5|NA|NA|TRBV9
TGTGCCAGCAGCCCTGGTAGGGGCTATTCGGAGACCCAGTACTTC
CASSPGRGYSETQYF
>TRBJ2-3|TRBD2|NA|TRBV5-1
TGCGCCAGCAGCTCGCAGAAAACTAGCGGGGGGACTAGCACAGATACGCAGTATTTT
CASSSQKTSGGTSTDTQYF
>TRBJ1-1|NA|few|TRBV18
TGTGCCAGCTCACCAGGCAGGCGGCAGGGGGAAGCTTTCTTT
CASSPGRRQGEAFF
>TRBJ2-2|NA|NA|TRBV5-1
TGCGCCAGCAGCAAAACCAAGGCGGACACCGGGGAGCTGTTTTTT
CASSKTKADTGELFF
>TRBJ2-7|TRBD2|NA|TRBV6-5
TGTGCCAGCAGGCCGACTAGCGGGAACAAATGGGAGCAGTACTTC
CASRPTSGNKWEQYF
>TRBJ2-1|NA|NA|TRBV7-9
TGTGCCAGCAGCTTATCGGCGGACAATGAGCAGTTCTTC
CASSLSADNEQFF
>TRBJ2-3|NA|few|TRBV7-6
TGTGCCAGCAGCTCAGCCCAGGTGGGAGATACGCAGTATTTT
CASSSAQVGDTQYF
>TRBJ2-1|TRBD2|NA|TRBV7-2
TGTGCCAGCAGCTCAACCCCCGGGGTAGCGGGGAGGAATGAGCAGTTCTTC
CASSSTPGVAGRNEQFF
>TRBJ1-2|TRBD1|NA|TRBV28
TGTGCCAGCAGTTTACCGGGACAGGGGGCTCGGGGCTACACCTTC
CASSLPGQGARGYTF
>TRBJ1-1|TRBD1|NA|TRBV29-1
TGCAGCGTATCGAGAACAGGGGGCAAGATGAACACTGAAGCTTTCTTT
CSVSRTGGKMNTEAFF
>TRBJ2-2|NA|NA|TRBV7-6
TGTGCCAGCAGCTTAGAGTCAGGGGGGAAAAGGGAGCTGTTTTTT
CASSLESGGKRELFF
>TRBJ2-5|TRBD1|NA|TRBV7-6
TGTGCCAGCAGCTTAGGGGACAGGGAGAGACAAGAGACCCAGTACTTC
CASSLGDRERQETQYF
>TRBJ2-5|NA|once|TRBV7-3
TGTGCCAGCAGCTTAAATGGAGAGCAAGAGACCCAGTACTTC
CASSLNGEQETQYF
>TRBJ2-3|TRBD1|few|TRBV11-2
TGTGCCAGCAGCGATTACACAGGGGGCTCGGATACGCAGTATTTT
CASSDYTGGSDTQYF
>TRBJ1-6|NA|NA|TRBV6-1
TGTGCCAGCAGCTTCCTACAGGGAACTTCACCCCTCCACTTT
CASSFLQGTSPLHF
>TRBJ1-2|NA|NA|TRBV19
TGTGCCAGTAGTCCACAATACTATGGCTACACCTTC
CASSPQYYGYTF
>TRBJ2-3|NA|NA|TRBV29-1
TGCAGCGTTGAAGAAGGACAGAATACGCAGTATTTT
CSVEEGQNTQYF
>TRBJ2-7|NA|few|TRBV5-5
TGTGCCAGCAGCACGACTGCGACCTCCTACGAGCAGTACTTC
CASSTTATSYEQYF
>TRBJ2-2|NA|once|TRBV19
TGTGCCAGTAGTATATTGCGGGACGGAGAGCTGTTTTTT
CASSILRDGELFF
>TRBJ2-5|NA|NA|TRBV2
TGTGCCAGCAGCCCTGAAAGAGGGTCTGGGAAGACCCAGTACTTC
CASSPERGSGKTQYF
>TRBJ1-3|NA|NA|TRBV7-2
TGTGCCAGCAGCCAGGGCGGAAGCTCTGGAAACACCATATATTTT
CASSQGGSSGNTIYF
>TRBJ2-5|NA|NA|TRBV29-1
TGCAGCGTTGCATGGGAAGGGGGAGTGGAGACCCAGTACTTC
CSVAWEGGVETQYF
>TRBJ1-4|TRBD1|NA|TRBV11-2
TGTGCCAGCAGCTTAGCCTTGACAGGGAAGGGGGAAAAACTGTTTTTT
CASSLALTGKGEKLFF
>TRBJ2-3|NA|NA|TRBV9
TGTGCCAGCAGCGTAACCCCCACTTTTAGAGATACGCAGTATTTT
CASSVTPTFRDTQYF
>TRBJ1-1|NA|few|TRBV20-1
TGCAGTGCCAGCGACACTGAAGCTTTCTTT
CSASDTEAFF
>TRBJ2-1|TRBD2|few|TRBV23-1
TGCGCGGACCTTTTACTAGCGAACAATGAGCAGTTCTTC
CADLLLANNEQFF
>TRBJ2-7|TRBD1|few|TRBV13
TGTGCCAGCAGCTTAGAAAGGGACAGCTCCTACGAGCAGTACTTC
CASSLERDSSYEQYF
>TRBJ2-7|TRBD2|NA|TRBV19
TGTGCCAGTAGAGGGTTCGGGACTAGCGGGGCTAGCTCCTACGAGCAGCACTTC
CASRGFGTSGASSYEQHF
>TRBJ1-1|NA|few|TRBV19
TGTGCCAGTAGTAAACGGAAGGGGGTAGAAGTTCCTGAAGCTTTCTTT
CASSKRKGVEVPEAFF
>TRBJ2-7|NA|NA|TRBV4-1
TGCGCCAGCAGCCAAGAGAATATCCCGGAGCACTACGAGCAGTACTTC
CASSQENIPEHYEQYF
>TRBJ2-7|NA|NA|TRBV6-5
TGTGCCAGCAGTAAAGGGGGGGGGAGCCCCTACGAGCAGTACTTC
CASSKGGGSPYEQYF
>TRBJ1-6|TRBD1|NA|TRBV27
TGTGCCAGCAGTGAGGGGACAGGGGGGCGATCACCCCTCCACTTT
CASSEGTGGRSPLHF
>TRBJ1-1|NA|NA|TRBV2
TGTGCCAGCAGCAACACGCGGGGGGGGGCCAATGAAGCTTTCTTT
CASSNTRGGANEAFF
>TRBJ1-1|TRBD1|NA|TRBV7-9
TGTTCCAGCAGCTCCGACGCGACAGGGGGGATAACGGACACTGAAGCTTTCTTT
CSSSSDATGGITDTEAFF
>TRBJ2-7|TRBD1|NA|TRBV7-6
TGTGCCAGCAGCTTAGACGACAGGGGGCCCTACGAGCAGTACTTC
CASSLDDRGPYEQYF
>TRBJ1-1|NA|NA|TRBV12-5
TGTGCTAGTGGTTTGGTGCAGGGATTGGTCACTGAAGCTTTCTTT
CASGLVQGLVTEAFF
>TRBJ1-1|NA|NA|TRBV7-3
TGTGCCACATCCCGGGACAAAGGGCGTCCTCTGGTATTT
CATSRDKGRPLVF
>TRBJ1-5|NA|NA|TRBV18
TGTGCCAGCTCACCGATCCGGGACAAGAATCAGCCCCAGCATTTT
CASSPIRDKNQPQHF
>TRBJ2-7|TRBD2|NA|TRBV6-4
TGTGCCAGCAGTGACTTACCCAGCGGGAGGGGTTACGAGCAGTACTTC
CASSDLPSGRGYEQYF
>TRBJ2-7|TRBD2|NA|TRBV7-9
TGTGCCAGCAGCGAACTCGGGAGGGCCGACTACGAGCAGTACTTC
CASSELGRADYEQYF
>TRBJ2-7|TRBD2|NA|TRBV5-6
TGTGCCAGCAGCACGACTAGCGGGAATCGACAACGGGGAGAGCAGTACTTC
CASSTTSGNRQRGEQYF
>TRBJ2-5|NA|NA|TRBV11-2
TGTGCCAGCAGCTCCGGGTGGCGGGAGACCCAGTACTTC
CASSSGWRETQYF
>TRBJ1-5|NA|NA|TRBV1
TGCACCAGCAGCCAAGATTTCGGTTATCAGCCCCAGCATTTT
CTSSQDFGYQPQHF
>TRBJ2-5|NA|few|TRBV5-4
TGTGCCAGCAGCACCCCACAGGGAGGGGAGACCCAGTACTTC
CASSTPQGGETQYF
>TRBJ2-7|TRBD2|NA|TRBV4-3
TGCGCCAGCAGCCAAGATATGGCTAGCGGGGGGTACGAGCAGTACTTC
CASSQDMASGGYEQYF
>TRBJ1-5|NA|few|TRBV1
TGCACCAGCAGCCCTATCCCACCGGGACAGGGGAGCAATCAGCCCCAGCATTTT
CTSSPIPPGQGSNQPQHF
>TRBJ2-3|NA|NA|TRBV5-4
TGTGCCAGCAGCTTGGCTGTAACAGATACGCAGTATTTT
CASSLAVTDTQYF
>TRBJ2-5|TRBD1|NA|TRBV19
TGTGCCAGTAGTCCCCGACAGGGTCAGGTATACGGAGAGACCCAGTACTTC
CASSPRQGQVYGETQYF
>TRBJ1-1|NA|NA|TRBV7-9
TGTTCCAGCAGCTTATCTAACAGGGTTGACACTGAAGCTTTCTTT
CSSSLSNRVDTEAFF
>TRBJ2-5|NA|few|TRBV9
TGTGCCAGCAGCGGGGCGGGAACCCAAGAGACCCAGTACTTC
CASSGAGTQETQYF
>TRBJ1-5|NA|few|TRBV28
TGTGCCAGCACCTACGACACCTCTGGTGGTCAGCCCCAGCATTTT
CASTYDTSGGQPQHF
>TRBJ1-1|TRBD1|once|TRBV9
TGTGCCAGCAGCGTTACAGGGGAGAACACTGAAGCTTTCTTT
CASSVTGENTEAFF